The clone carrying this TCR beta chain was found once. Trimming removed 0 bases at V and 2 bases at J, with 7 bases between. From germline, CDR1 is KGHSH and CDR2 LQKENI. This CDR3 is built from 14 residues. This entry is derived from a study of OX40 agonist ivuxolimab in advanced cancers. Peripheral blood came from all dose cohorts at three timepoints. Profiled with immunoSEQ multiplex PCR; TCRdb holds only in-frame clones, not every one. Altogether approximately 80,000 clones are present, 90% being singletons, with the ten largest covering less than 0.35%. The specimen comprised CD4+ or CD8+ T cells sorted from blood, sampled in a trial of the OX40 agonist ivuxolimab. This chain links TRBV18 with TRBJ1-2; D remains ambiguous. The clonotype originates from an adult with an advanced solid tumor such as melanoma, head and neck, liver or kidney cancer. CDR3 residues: CASSPPSVNYGYTF. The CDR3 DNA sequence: TGTGCCAGCTCACCACCGTCGGTAAACTATGGCTACACCTTC.